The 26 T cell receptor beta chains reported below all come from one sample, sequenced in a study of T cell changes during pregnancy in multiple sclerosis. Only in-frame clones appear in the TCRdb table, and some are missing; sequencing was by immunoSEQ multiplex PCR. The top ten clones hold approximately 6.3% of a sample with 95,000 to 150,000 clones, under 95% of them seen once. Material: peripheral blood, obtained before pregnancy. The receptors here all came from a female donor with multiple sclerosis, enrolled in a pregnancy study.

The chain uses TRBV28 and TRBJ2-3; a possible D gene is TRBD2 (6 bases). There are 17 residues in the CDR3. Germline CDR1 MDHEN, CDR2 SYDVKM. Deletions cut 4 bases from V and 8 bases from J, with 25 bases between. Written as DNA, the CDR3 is TGTGCCAGCAGTTCCCCGCGAGCGGGTTTTCTTGGGGGTACGCAGTATTTT. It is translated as CASSSPRAGFLGGTQYF.

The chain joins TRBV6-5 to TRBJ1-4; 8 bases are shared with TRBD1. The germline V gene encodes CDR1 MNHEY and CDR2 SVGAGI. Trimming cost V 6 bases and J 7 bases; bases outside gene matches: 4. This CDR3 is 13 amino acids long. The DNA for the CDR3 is TGTGCCAGCAGCCCGGACAGGGCTGAAAAACTGTTTTTT. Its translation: CASSPDRAEKLFF.

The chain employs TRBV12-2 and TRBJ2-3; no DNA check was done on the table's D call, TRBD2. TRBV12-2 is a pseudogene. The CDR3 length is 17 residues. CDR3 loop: CASRLAYRGGDTDTQYF. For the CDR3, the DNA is TGTGCAAGTCGCTTAGCGTACCGGGGGGGAGACACAGATACGCAGTATTTT.

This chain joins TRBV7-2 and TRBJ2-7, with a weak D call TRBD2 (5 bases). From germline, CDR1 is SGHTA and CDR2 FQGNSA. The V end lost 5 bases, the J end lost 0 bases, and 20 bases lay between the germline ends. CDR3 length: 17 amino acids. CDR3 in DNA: TGTGCCAGCAGCCCCCAGGTGGGCGGGCTACGCTCCTACGAGCAGTACTTC. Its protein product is CASSPQVGGLRSYEQYF.

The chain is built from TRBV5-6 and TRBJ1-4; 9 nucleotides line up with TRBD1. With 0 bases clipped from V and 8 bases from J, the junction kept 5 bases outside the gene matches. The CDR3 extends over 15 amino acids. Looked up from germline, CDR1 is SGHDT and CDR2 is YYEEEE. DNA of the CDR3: TGTGCCAGCAGCTTGGGGGGACAGGGCGGCGAAAAACTGTTTTTT. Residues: CASSLGGQGGEKLFF.

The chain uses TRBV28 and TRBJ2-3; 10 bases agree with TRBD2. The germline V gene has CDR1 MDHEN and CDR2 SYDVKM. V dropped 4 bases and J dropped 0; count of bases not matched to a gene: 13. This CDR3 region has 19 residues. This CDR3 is CASSYLLAGEITSTDTQYF. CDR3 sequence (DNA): TGTGCCAGCAGTTACCTCCTAGCGGGGGAAATTACTAGCACAGATACGCAGTATTTT.

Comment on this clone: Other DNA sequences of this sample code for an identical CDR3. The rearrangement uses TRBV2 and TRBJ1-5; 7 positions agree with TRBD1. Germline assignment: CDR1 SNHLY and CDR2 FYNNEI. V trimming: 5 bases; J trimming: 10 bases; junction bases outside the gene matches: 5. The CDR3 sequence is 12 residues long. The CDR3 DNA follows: TGTGCCAGCAGTTTGAGGGGGCAACCCCAGCATTTT. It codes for CASSLRGQPQHF.

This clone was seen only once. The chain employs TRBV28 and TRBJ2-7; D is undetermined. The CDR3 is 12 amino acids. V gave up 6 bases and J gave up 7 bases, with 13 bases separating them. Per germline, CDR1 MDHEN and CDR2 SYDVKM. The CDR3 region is CASSPPQMEQYF. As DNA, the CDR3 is TGTGCCAGCAGCCCCCCCCAAATGGAGCAGTACTTC.

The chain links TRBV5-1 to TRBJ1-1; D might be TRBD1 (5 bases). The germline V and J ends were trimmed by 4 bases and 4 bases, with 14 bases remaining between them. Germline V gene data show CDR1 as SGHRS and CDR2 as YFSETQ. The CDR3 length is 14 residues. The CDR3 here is CASSLHSGSTEAFF. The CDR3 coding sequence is TGCGCCAGCAGCCTCCATTCAGGGTCCACTGAAGCTTTCTTT.

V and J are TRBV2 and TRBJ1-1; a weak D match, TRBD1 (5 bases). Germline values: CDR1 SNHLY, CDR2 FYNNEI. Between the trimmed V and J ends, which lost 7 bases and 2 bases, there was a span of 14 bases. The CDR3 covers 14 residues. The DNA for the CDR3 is TGTGCCAGCACTGGGGGGACTTCTAACACTGAAGCTTTCTTT. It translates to CASTGGTSNTEAFF.

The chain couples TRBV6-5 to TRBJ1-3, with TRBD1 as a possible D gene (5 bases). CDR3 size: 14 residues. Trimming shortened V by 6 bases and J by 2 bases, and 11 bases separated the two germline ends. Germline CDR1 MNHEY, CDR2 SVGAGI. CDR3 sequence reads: CASRAGLAGNTIYF. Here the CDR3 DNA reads TGTGCCAGCAGGGCAGGGCTAGCTGGAAACACCATATATTTT.

The CDR3: CASSRGLTYEQYF. The CDR3 nucleotides are TGTGCCAGCAGCCGTGGACTGACCTACGAGCAGTACTTC. The chain is built from TRBV6-5 and TRBJ2-7, with a weak D call TRBD2 (5 bases). This CDR3 region has 13 residues. Trimming shortened V by 6 bases and J by 2 bases, and 11 bases separated the two germline ends. Germline V gives CDR1 MNHEY, CDR2 SVGAGI.

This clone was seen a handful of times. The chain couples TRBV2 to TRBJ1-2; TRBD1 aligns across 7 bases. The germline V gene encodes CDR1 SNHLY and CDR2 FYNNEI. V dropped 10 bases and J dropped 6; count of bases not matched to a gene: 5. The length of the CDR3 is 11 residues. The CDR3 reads CATQGTNGYTF. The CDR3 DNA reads TGTGCCACACAGGGGACGAATGGCTACACCTTC.

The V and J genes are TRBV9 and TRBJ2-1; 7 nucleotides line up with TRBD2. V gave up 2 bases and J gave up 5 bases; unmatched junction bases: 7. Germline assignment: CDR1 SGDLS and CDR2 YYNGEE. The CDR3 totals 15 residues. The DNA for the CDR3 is TGTGCCAGCAGCGTGGGGGGACTAAACCACAATGAGCAGTTCTTC. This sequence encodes CASSVGGLNHNEQFF.

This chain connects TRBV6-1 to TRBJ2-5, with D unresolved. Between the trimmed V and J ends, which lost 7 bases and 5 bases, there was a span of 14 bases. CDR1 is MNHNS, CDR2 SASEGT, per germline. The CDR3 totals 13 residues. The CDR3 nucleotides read TGTGCCAGCAATAGGTCTCTCAGGGAGACCCAGTACTTC. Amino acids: CASNRSLRETQYF.

The CDR3 DNA follows: TGTGCCAGCAGTGATTTGGGACAGGGAATAGCTTTCTTT. This translates into CASSDLGQGIAFF. The V call is TRBV6-1, the J call TRBJ1-1; 9 nucleotides agree with TRBD1. V gave up 3 bases and J gave up 10 bases; unmatched junction bases: 6. CDR1 is MNHNS, CDR2 SASEGT, per germline. The CDR3 spans 13 residues.

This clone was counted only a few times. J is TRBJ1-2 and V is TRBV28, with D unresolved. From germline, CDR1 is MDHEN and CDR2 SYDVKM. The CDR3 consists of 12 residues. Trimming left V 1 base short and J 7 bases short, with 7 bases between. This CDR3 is CASSLLRSGYTF. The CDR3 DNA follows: TGTGCCAGCAGTTTATTGAGAAGTGGCTACACCTTC.

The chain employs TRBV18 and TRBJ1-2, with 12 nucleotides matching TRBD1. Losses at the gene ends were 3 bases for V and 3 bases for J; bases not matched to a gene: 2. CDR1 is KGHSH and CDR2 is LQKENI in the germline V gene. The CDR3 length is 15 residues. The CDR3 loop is CASSPGTGGDYGYTF. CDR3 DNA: TGTGCCAGCTCACCCGGGACAGGGGGCGACTATGGCTACACCTTC.

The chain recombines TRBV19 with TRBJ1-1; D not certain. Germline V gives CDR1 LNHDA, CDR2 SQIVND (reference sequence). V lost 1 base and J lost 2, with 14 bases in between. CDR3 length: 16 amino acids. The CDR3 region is CASSIVADALNTEAFF. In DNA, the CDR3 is TGTGCCAGTAGTATAGTAGCTGATGCTCTTAACACTGAAGCTTTCTTT.

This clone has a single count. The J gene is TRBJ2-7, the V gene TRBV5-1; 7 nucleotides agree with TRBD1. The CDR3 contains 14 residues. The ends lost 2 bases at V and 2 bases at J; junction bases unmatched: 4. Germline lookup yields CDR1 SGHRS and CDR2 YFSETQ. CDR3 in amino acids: CASSFDRAAYEQYF. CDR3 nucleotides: TGCGCCAGCAGCTTCGACAGGGCAGCCTACGAGCAGTACTTC. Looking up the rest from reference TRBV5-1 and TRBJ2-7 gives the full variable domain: KAGVTQTPRYLIKTRGQQVTLSCSPISGHRSVSWYQQTPGQGLQFLFEYFSETQRNKGNFPGRFSGRQFSNSRSEMNVSTLELGDSALYLCASSFDRAAYEQYFGPGTRLTVT.

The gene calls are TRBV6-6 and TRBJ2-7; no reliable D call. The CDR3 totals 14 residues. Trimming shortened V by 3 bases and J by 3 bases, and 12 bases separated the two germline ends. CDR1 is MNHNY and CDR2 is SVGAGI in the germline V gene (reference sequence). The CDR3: CASSYGLKDYEQYF. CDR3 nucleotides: TGTGCCAGCAGTTATGGCCTCAAAGACTACGAGCAGTACTTC.

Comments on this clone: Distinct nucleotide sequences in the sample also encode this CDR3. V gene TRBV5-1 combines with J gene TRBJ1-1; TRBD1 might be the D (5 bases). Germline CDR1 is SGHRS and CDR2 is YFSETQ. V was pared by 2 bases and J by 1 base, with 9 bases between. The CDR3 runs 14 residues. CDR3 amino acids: CASSFLGGNTEAFF. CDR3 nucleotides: TGCGCCAGCAGCTTTTTGGGGGGGAACACTGAAGCTTTCTTT.

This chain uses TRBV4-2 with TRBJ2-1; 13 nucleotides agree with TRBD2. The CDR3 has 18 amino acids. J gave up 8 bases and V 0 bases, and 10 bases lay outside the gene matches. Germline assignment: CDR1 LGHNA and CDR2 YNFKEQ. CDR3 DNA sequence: TGTGCCAGCAGCCAAGATTACAGGACTAGCGGGAGACTGGATGAGCAGTTCTTC. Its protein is CASSQDYRTSGRLDEQFF.

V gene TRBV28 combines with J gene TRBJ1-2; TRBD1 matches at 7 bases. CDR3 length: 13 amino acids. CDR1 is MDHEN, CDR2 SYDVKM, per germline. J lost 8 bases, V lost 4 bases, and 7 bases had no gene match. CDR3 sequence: CASSSGTVRGYTF. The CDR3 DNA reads TGTGCCAGCAGTTCCGGGACAGTTAGGGGCTACACCTTC.

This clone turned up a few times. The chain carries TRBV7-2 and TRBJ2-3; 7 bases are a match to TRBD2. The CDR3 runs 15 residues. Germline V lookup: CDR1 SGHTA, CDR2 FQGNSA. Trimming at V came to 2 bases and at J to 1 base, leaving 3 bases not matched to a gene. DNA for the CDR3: TGTGCCAGCAGCTTAAGCGGGGCCGGCACAGATACGCAGTATTTT. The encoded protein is CASSLSGAGTDTQYF.

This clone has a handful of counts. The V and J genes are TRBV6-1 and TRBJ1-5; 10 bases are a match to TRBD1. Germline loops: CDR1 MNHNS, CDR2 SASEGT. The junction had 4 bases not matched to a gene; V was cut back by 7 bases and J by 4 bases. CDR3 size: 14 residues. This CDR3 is CASIPGQGNQPQHF. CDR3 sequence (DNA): TGTGCCAGCATCCCGGGACAGGGGAATCAGCCCCAGCATTTT.